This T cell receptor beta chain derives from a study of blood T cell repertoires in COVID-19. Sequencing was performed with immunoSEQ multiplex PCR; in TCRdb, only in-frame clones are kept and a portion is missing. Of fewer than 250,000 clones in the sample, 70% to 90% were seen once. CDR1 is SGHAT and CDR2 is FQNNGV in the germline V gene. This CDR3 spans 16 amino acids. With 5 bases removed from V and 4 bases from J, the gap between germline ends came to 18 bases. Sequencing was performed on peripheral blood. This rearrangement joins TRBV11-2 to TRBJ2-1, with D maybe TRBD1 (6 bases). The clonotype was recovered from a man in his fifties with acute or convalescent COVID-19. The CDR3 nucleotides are TGTGCCAGCAGCCGGGGATCCAGGGGTCTATACAATGAGCAGTTCTTC. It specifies CASSRGSRGLYNEQFF.